These 3 T cell receptor beta chains were sequenced from one sample in a study of T cells in tumors after PD-1 blockade. The assay was immunoSEQ multiplex PCR, and TCRdb's table has in-frame clones only and misses some. The table lists roughly 2,000 clones, approximately 70% of them singletons. The specimen comprised tumor tissue, sampled before anti-PD-1 treatment. The receptors derive from a human donor with basal cell carcinoma.

There are a few counts of this clone. This chain uses TRBV5-4 with TRBJ1-2; D remains unclear. Trimming took off 3 bases at V and 4 bases at J, with 16 bases between the two ends. This CDR3 comprises 15 residues. Germline lookup yields CDR1 SGHNT and CDR2 YYREEE (reference sequence). This CDR3 reads CASSSSSGWSYGYTF. CDR3 sequence (DNA): TGTGCCAGCAGCTCCTCATCGGGATGGAGCTATGGCTACACCTTC.

This clone was recorded a few times. The V gene is TRBV5-8, the J gene TRBJ2-5; 7 bases match TRBD1. CDR1 and CDR2 (germline): SGHTS, YDEGEE. Germline trimming cut 4 bases from V and 5 bases from J; bases unmatched to any gene: 5. This CDR3 contains 13 residues. This CDR3 reads CASSHRGAETQYF. For the CDR3, the DNA is TGTGCCAGCAGCCACAGGGGTGCCGAGACCCAGTACTTC.

This chain links TRBV3-1 (or the pseudogene TRBV3-2) with TRBJ1-6; D is undetermined. Trimming removed 7 bases at V and 12 bases at J, with 19 bases between. From germline, CDR1 is LGHDT and CDR2 YNNKEL (reference sequence). The CDR3 runs 14 residues. The CDR3 DNA sequence: TGTGCCAGCACCCCTACAAACCCGGGTGGACCCCTCCACTTT. Amino acid sequence: CASTPTNPGGPLHF.